A single sample gave rise to the 18 T cell receptor beta chains below, sequenced in a study of T cells expressing NK-cell markers. TCRdb re-called the 5' RACE reads; one entry per CDR3 protein, DNA not given. Its listing shows about 440,000 distinct CDR3 sequences. Sequencing was carried out using blood T cells: a sorted CD56 or NKG2C T cell subset, CD4+ or CD8+ T cells, or bulk PBMC T cells (not recorded which). The origin of the receptors is a woman aged 18-70 years in good health.

The V call is TRBV12-3 or TRBV12-4, the J call TRBJ1-5; TCRdb indicates TRBD1, and absent DNA this call remains unverified. There are 16 residues in the CDR3. The CDR3: CASSSPAGGGNQPQHF.

The chain is built from TRBV7-2 and TRBJ2-3; with no DNA, the TCRdb D assignment of TRBD2 cannot be verified. The germline V gene encodes CDR1 SGHTA and CDR2 FQGNSA. The CDR3 runs 16 residues. This CDR3 is CASSAREDLMSDTQYF.

This rearrangement joins TRBV27 to TRBJ2-3; TCRdb designates TRBD2, a call that cannot be tested without DNA. Germline V lookup: CDR1 MNHEY, CDR2 SMNVEV (reference sequence). CDR3 size: 16 residues. CDR3 sequence reads: CASSYNSGSTTDTQYF.

The chain couples TRBV11-2 to TRBJ1-1; TCRdb selects TRBD1, and the lack of DNA leaves this call unchecked. In germline, CDR1 is SGHAT, CDR2 FQNNGV. The CDR3 covers 14 residues. CDR3 in amino acids: CASSLTRMNTEAFF.

The rearrangement uses TRBV29-1 and TRBJ2-1; the D gene TCRdb calls, TRBD1, cannot be checked with no DNA. CDR3 length equals 16 residues. Looked up from germline, CDR1 is SQVTM and CDR2 is ANQGSEA. CDR3 in amino acids: CSVEDRYRGRADEQFF.

V gene TRBV6-2 or TRBV6-3 combines with J gene TRBJ2-5. The germline gives CDR1 MNHEY, CDR2 SVGEGT. This CDR3 is built from 12 residues. Here the CDR3 reads CASSYVTETQYF.

The genes are TRBV12-3 or TRBV12-4 and TRBJ1-1; the TRBD1 assignment by TCRdb is unverifiable without DNA. The CDR3 runs 15 residues. CDR3 sequence: CASSNRRGMNTEAFF.

The chain has TRBV29-1 and TRBJ2-4; the D call from TCRdb, TRBD1, cannot be confirmed without DNA. This CDR3 region has 12 residues. Germline V CDR1 and CDR2: SQVTM, ANQGSEA. This CDR3 reads CSGWSLDRRMYF.

This chain joins TRBV19 and TRBJ2-3; the TCRdb D gene call, TRBD1, has no DNA to confirm it. This CDR3 has 14 amino acids. In germline, CDR1 is LNHDA, CDR2 SQIVND (reference sequence). The CDR3 loop reads CASSDALYTDTQYF.

V and J are TRBV20-1 and TRBJ1-5; TCRdb names TRBD1, which stays unverified in the absence of DNA. Germline lookup yields CDR1 DFQATT and CDR2 SNEGSKA (reference sequence). This CDR3 has 13 residues. CDR3 residues: CSWTTGGNQPQHF.

J is TRBJ2-1 and V is TRBV7-3; TCRdb's assignment of TRBD2 cannot be checked, as there is no DNA. The V gene's germline CDR1 is SGHTA and CDR2 FQGTGA. This CDR3 is 14 amino acids long. The CDR3 here is CASSGAGGNNEQFF.

The chain combines TRBV29-1 with TRBJ2-7. CDR1 is SQVTM and CDR2 is ANQGSEA in the germline V gene. This CDR3 spans 11 amino acids. CDR3: CSVAANGEQYF.

The chain links TRBV7-2 to TRBJ2-3. Germline V gene lookup returns CDR1 SGHTA and CDR2 FQGNSA. The CDR3 is 15 amino acids. CDR3 sequence reads: CASSLDSASTDTQYF.

The chain uses TRBV4-3 and TRBJ1-6. The germline V gene has CDR1 LGHNA and CDR2 YSLEER. This CDR3 contains 14 residues. Here the CDR3 reads CASSQDLGFEPLHF.

This chain uses TRBV12-3 or TRBV12-4 with TRBJ2-3; TCRdb proposes TRBD1, but this gene call is untestable without DNA. The CDR3 is 13 amino acids. The chain's CDR3 is CASSQRQGILQYF.

The gene calls are TRBV6-5 and TRBJ1-1. Germline V gene data show CDR1 as MNHEY and CDR2 as SVGAGI. The CDR3 covers 15 residues. CDR3 sequence reads: CASSYEVTLNTEAFF.

CDR3 in amino acids: CASSNPGGSRNTEAFF. The chain uses TRBV11-2 and TRBJ1-1; absent DNA, TCRdb's TRBD1 call cannot be checked. Germline assignment: CDR1 SGHAT and CDR2 FQNNGV. This CDR3 is built from 16 residues.

The chain links TRBV20-1 to TRBJ2-3; TCRdb returns TRBD2, unconfirmable since there is no DNA. The germline gives CDR1 DFQATT, CDR2 SNEGSKA (reference sequence). The CDR3 has 16 amino acids. CDR3: CSARGTSGGDTDTQYF.